This TCR beta chain came from a study of shared clonotypes between healthy human individuals. For the study at large: Donors had three CD4 naive, three CD4 memory, two CD8 naive and one CD8 memory plate apiece. The study, taken as a whole, reports: Sampling included only blood; tissue repertoires likely differ.

All the donors were Caucasian adults who lived in Nashville, Tennessee. How the authors handled the data: ImmunoSEQ junction-only sequences lacked quality scores, so their filtering differed. The protocol was immunoSEQ multiplex PCR, while the TCRdb copy is restricted to in-frame clones and leaves out a portion. That table supplies the V and J calls and clone size; D and trimming were determined from the DNA. The sample lists over a million clones; around four fifths were seen once. From germline, CDR1 is SNHLY and CDR2 FYNNEI. The CDR3 length is 14 residues. V lost 10 bases and J 4 bases, leaving 19 bases between the germline ends. This clone has a handful of counts. Antigen specificity is unknown.

The sequencing input was memory CD4+ T cells sorted from blood. Subset here: CD45RA-negative fraction. The TCR was taken from a young man in good health. This rearrangement joins TRBV2 to TRBJ1-1; D is unclear. The CDR3 here is CAIRPLGVSTEAFF. The CDR3 nucleotides read TGTGCCATCCGACCCTTGGGTGTATCCACTGAAGCTTTCTTT. Supplemented by reference TRBV2 and TRBJ1-1, the full variable domain reads EPEVTQTPSHQVTQMGQEVILRCVPISNHLYFYWYRQILGQKVEFLVSFYNNEISEKSEIFDDQFSVERPDGSNFTLKIRSTKLEDSAMYFCAIRPLGVSTEAFFGQGTRLTVV.